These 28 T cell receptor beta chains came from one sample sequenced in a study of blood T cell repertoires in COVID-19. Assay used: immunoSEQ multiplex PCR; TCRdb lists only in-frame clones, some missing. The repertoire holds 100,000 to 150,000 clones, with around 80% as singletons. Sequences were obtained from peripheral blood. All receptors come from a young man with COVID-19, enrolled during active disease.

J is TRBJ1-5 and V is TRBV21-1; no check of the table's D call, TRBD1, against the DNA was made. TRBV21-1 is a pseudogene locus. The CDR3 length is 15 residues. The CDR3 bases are TGTGCCACCAGTATGGGGCAGCTAGAAAATCAGCCCCAGCATTTT. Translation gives CATSMGQLENQPQHF.

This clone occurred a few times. CDR3 amino acids: CASSDSRGTTKYEQYF. In nucleotides, the CDR3 is TGTGCCAGCAGTGACTCTAGAGGGACTACAAAGTACGAGCAGTACTTC. The chain carries TRBV6-4 and TRBJ2-7, with TRBD2 matching over 7 bases. CDR3 size: 16 residues. Germline CDR1 MRHNA, CDR2 SNTAGT. The V segment lost 0 bases and the J segment 4 bases; nucleotides outside the gene matches: 9.

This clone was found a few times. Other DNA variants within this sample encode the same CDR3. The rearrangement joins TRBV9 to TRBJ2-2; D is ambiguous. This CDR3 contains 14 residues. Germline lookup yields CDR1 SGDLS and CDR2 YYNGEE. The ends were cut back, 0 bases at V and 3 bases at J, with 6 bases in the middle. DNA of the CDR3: TGTGCCAGCAGCGTAGCTTCGGACACCGGGGAGCTGTTTTTT. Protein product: CASSVASDTGELFF.

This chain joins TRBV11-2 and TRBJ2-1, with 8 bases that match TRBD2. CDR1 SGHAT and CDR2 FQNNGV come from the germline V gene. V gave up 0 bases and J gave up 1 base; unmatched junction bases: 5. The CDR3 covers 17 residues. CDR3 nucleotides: TGTGCCAGCAGCTTAGACTTTAGCGGGACTTCCTACAATGAGCAGTTCTTC. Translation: CASSLDFSGTSYNEQFF.

CDR3: CASSEGTGISGTSGRGFYEQYF. CDR3 sequence (DNA): TGTGCCAGCAGTGAGGGGACAGGTATCTCCGGGACTAGCGGGAGGGGATTCTACGAGCAGTACTTC. The rearrangement links TRBV2 to TRBJ2-7, with TRBD2 identical over 16 bases. Germline V gene sequence: CDR1 SNHLY, CDR2 FYNNEI. This CDR3 is 22 amino acids long. V lost 3 bases to trimming and J lost 3 bases; unmatched junction nucleotides: 20.

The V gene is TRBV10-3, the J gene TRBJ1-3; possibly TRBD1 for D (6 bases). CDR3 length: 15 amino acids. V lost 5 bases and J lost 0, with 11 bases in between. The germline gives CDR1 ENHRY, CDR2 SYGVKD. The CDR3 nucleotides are TGTGCCATCAGTCCTGGGGACAACTCTGGAAACACCATATATTTT. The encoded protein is CAISPGDNSGNTIYF.

This CDR3 reads CASSPPDYGRDTQYF. The CDR3 DNA follows: TGTGCCAGCTCACCACCTGATTACGGTCGGGATACGCAGTATTTT. V and J are TRBV18 and TRBJ2-3; D is ambiguous. Trimming cost V 0 bases and J 6 bases, with 13 bases left between them. CDR3 size: 15 residues. CDR1 and CDR2 from the germline V gene are KGHSH and LQKENI.

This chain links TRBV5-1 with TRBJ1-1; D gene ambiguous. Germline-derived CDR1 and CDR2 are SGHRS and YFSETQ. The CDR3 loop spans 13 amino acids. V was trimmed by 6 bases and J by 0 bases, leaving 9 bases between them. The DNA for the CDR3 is TGCGCCAGCACACAGAACCTGAACACTGAAGCTTTCTTT. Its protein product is CASTQNLNTEAFF.

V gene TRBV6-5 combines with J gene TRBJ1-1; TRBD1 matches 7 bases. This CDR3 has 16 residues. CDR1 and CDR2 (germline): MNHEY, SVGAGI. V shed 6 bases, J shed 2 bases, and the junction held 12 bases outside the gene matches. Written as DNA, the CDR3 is TGTGCCAGCAGCTACGATCCGGGACAGATAAACACTGAAGCTTTCTTT. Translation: CASSYDPGQINTEAFF.

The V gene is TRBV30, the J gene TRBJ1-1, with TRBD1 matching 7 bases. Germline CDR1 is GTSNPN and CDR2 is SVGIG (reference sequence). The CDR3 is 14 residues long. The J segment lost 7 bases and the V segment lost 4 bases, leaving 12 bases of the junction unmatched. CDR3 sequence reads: CAWTVQGQIHEAFF. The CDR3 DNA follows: TGTGCCTGGACGGTTCAGGGACAGATACATGAAGCTTTCTTT.

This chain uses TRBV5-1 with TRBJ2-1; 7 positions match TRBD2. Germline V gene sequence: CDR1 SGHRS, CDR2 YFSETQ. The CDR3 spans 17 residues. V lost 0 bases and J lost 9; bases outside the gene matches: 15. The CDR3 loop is CASSLDPFRGSTGEQFF. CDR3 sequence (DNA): TGCGCCAGCAGCTTGGACCCCTTCCGCGGGAGCACGGGTGAGCAGTTCTTC.

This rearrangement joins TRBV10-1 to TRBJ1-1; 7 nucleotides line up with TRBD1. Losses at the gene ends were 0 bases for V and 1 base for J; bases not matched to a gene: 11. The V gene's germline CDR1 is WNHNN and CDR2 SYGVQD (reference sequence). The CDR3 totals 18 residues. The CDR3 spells CASSESQNRGVGNTEAFF. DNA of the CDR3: TGCGCCAGCAGTGAGTCACAGAACAGGGGAGTGGGGAACACTGAAGCTTTCTTT.

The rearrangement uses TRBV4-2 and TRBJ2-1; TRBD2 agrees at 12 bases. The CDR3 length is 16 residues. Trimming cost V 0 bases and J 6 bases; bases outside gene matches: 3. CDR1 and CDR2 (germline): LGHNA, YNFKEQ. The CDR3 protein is CASSQDLTSGGNEQFF. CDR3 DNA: TGTGCCAGCAGCCAAGATTTGACTAGCGGGGGCAATGAGCAGTTCTTC.

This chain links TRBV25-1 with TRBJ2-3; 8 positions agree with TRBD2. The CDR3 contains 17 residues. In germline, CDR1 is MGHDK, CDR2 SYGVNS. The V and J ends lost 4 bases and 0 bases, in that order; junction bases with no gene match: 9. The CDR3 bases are TGTGCCAGCAGTGGCCGGACTAGCCAATCTAGCACAGATACGCAGTATTTT. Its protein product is CASSGRTSQSSTDTQYF.

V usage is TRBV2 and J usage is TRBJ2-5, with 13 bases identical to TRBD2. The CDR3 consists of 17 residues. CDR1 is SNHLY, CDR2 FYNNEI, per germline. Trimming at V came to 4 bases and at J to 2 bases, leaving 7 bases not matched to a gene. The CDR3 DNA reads TGTGCCAGCAGTGGGATTGGACTAGCGGGGGAACAAGAGACCCAGTACTTC. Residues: CASSGIGLAGEQETQYF.

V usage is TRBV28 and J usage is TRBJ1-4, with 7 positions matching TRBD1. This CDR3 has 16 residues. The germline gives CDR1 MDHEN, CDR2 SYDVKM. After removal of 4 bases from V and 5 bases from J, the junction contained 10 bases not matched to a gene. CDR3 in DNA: TGTGCCAGCAGTTCCCAACAGACAGGGAGGAATGAAAAACTGTTTTTT. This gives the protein CASSSQQTGRNEKLFF.

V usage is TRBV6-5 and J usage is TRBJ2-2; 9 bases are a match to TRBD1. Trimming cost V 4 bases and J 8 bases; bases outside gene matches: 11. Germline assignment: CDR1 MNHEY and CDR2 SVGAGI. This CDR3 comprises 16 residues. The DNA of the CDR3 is TGTGCCAGCAGTTGGATTGGGACAGGGCGGCCTGGGGAGCTGTTTTTT. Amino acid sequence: CASSWIGTGRPGELFF.

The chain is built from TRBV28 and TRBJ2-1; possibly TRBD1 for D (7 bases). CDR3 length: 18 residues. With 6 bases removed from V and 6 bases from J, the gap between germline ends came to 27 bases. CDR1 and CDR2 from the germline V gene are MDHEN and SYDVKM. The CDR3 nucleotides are TGTGCCAGCAGCCAAGCAGGGGGGCTAGATCTTCCGAGCAATGAGCAGTTCTTC. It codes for CASSQAGGLDLPSNEQFF.

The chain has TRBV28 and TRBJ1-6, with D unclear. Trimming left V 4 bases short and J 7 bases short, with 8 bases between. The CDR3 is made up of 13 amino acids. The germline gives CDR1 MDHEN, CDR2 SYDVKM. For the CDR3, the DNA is TGTGCCAGCAGTTACGAGGCGAATTCACCCCTCCACTTT. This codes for CASSYEANSPLHF.

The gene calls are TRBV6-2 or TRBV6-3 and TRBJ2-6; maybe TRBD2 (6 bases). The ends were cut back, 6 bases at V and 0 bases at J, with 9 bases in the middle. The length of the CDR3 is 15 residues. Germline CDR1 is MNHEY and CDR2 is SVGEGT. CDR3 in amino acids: CASSSTSSGANVLTF. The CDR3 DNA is TGTGCCAGCAGCTCGACTAGCTCTGGGGCCAACGTCCTGACTTTC.

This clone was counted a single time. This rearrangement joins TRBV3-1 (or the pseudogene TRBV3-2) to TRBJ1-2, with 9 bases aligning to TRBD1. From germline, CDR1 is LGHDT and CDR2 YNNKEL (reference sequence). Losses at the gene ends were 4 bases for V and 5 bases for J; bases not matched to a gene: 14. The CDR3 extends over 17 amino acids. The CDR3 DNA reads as TGTGCCAGCAGCCCGGCTTATACAGGGGGCAGCAAGTATGGCTACACCTTC. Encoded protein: CASSPAYTGGSKYGYTF.

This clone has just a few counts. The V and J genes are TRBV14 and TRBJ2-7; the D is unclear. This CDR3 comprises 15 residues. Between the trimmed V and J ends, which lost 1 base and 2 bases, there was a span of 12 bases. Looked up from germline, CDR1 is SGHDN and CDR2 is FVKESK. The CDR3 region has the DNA TGTGCCAGCAGCCAAGTCGAAGCCCTTCCCTACGAGCAGTACTTC. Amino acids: CASSQVEALPYEQYF.

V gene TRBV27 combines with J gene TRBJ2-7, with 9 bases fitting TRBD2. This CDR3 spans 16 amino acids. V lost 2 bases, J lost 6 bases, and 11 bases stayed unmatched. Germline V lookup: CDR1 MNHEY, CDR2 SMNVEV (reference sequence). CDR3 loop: CASSLKPSGAKAEQYF. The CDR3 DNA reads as TGTGCCAGCAGTTTAAAGCCTAGCGGGGCCAAGGCCGAGCAGTACTTC.

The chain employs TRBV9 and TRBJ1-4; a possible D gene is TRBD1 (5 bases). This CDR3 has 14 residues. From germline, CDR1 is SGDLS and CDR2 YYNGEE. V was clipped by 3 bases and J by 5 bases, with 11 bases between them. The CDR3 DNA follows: TGTGCCAGCAGCGCTGGGGGGGGAAATGAAAAACTGTTTTTT. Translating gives CASSAGGGNEKLFF. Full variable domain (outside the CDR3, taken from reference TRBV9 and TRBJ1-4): DSGVTQTPKHLITATGQRVTLRCSPRSGDLSVYWYQQSLDQGLQFLIQYYNGEERAKGNILERFSAQQFPDLHSELNLSSLELGDSALYFCASSAGGGNEKLFFGSGTQLSVL.

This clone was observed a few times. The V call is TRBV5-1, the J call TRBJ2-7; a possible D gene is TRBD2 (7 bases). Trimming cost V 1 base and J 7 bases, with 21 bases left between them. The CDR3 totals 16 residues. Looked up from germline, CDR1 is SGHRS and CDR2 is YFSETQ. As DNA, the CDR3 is TGCGCCAGCAGCTTGATCGCGGCGGGGGCGGGCGGAGAGCAGTACTTC. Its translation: CASSLIAAGAGGEQYF.

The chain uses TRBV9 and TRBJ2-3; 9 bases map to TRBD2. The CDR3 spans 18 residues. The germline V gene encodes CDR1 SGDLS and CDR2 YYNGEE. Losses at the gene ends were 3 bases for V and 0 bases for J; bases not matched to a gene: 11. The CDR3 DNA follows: TGTGCCAGCAGCGGGTATGGAGCGGGGGGTGGAAGCACAGATACGCAGTATTTT. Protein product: CASSGYGAGGGSTDTQYF.

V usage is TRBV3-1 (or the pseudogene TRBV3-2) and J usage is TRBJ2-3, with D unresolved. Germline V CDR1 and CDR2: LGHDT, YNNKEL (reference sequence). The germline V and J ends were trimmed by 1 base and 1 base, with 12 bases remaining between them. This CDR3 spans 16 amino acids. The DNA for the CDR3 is TGTGCCAGCAGCCAAGTATCCACGGCGGGCACAGATACGCAGTATTTT. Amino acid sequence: CASSQVSTAGTDTQYF.

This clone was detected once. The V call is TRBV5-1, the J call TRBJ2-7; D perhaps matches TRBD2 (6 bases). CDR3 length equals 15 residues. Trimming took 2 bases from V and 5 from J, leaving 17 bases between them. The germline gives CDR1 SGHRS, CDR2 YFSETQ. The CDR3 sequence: CASSFGIGGNNEQYF. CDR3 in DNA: TGCGCCAGCAGCTTCGGTATTGGAGGGAACAACGAGCAGTACTTC.